This TCR beta chain originates from a study of T cell responses to AZD1222 COVID-19 vaccine. Study-level findings and limits: Receipt of two AZD1222 doses was followed by a rise in Spike-specific TCR breadth and depth.

Notes on this clone: Its target is unknown.

Here immunoSEQ multiplex PCR was the method, and the copy in TCRdb shows in-frame clones only, minus some. Altogether over 150,000 clones are present, approximately 94% being singletons, with the ten largest covering 0.9% to 1.1%. V was cut by 0 bases and J by 9 bases, with 9 bases left in between. The germline gives CDR1 LNHDA, CDR2 SQIVND (reference sequence). CDR3 size: 13 residues. The specimen was peripheral blood, collected 28 days after the second AZD1222 dose. This chain connects TRBV19 to TRBJ1-5; D is unclear. This sequence was found in an adult who received the AZD1222 COVID-19 vaccine. DNA for the CDR3: TGTGCCAGTAGTATAGATCGGGTGAGGCCCCAGCATTTT. This translates into CASSIDRVRPQHF.